These T cell receptor beta chains were read from a single sample in a study of T cell responses to AZD1222 COVID-19 vaccine. Method: immunoSEQ multiplex PCR; TCRdb's copy keeps in-frame clones and lacks some. Of under 110,000 clones in the sample, just over 90% were seen once. The specimen was peripheral blood, collected on day 0 of AZD1222 vaccination. Every receptor here comes from an adult in good health. Each CDR3 is given with its conserved first and last residue.

TRBJ2-1	17	TRBV7-2	CASSPQGANRVYNEQFF
TRBJ2-7	14	TRBV7-2	CASSLGLSRHEQYF
TRBJ1-1	17	TRBV28	CASSPQGGAPLNTEAFF
TRBJ1-2	13	TRBV6-5	CASRRGTDDGYTF
TRBJ2-3	15	TRBV20-1	CSASRLAGRTDTQYF
TRBJ1-2	15	TRBV3-1/TRBV3-2	CASSQELDEWDGYTF
TRBJ1-2	13	TRBV24-1	CATSDADEVSYTF
TRBJ2-5	16	TRBV6-1	CASSDPAENGKVTQYF
TRBJ2-1	15	TRBV3-1/TRBV3-2	CASSQDWADYNEQFF
TRBJ1-4	13	TRBV28	CASRGGGGEKLFF
TRBJ1-5	14	TRBV7-8	CASSLAQGRQPQHF
TRBJ2-7	13	TRBV3-1/TRBV3-2	CASSQARGHEQYF
TRBJ2-1	13	TRBV11-3	CASSFRGRDEQFF
TRBJ1-2	13	TRBV19	CASMGDSIYGYTF
TRBJ1-6	11	TRBV2	CASSENPPLHF
TRBJ2-3	14	TRBV5-1	CASSLLVLEDTQYF
TRBJ1-6	15	TRBV6-1	CASSQTGTHNSPLHF
TRBJ1-1	13	TRBV3-1/TRBV3-2	CASSLTGNTEAFF
TRBJ2-7	15	TRBV5-4	CASSLAGSGGNEQYF
TRBJ2-5	13	TRBV30	CAWKRGGGETQYF
TRBJ2-1	13	TRBV20-1	CSASKLAANEQFF
TRBJ1-5	15	TRBV5-1	CASSRGTDPNQPQHF
TRBJ1-5	13	TRBV7-8	CASSLAGGRPQHF
TRBJ1-2	14	TRBV19	CASSPTQKNYGYTF
TRBJ2-3	17	TRBV11-2	CASSGASGGSRTDTQYF
TRBJ2-1	17	TRBV27	CASQTRVGLADRNEQFF
TRBJ2-3	16	TRBV28	CASSPPGLAASDTQYF
TRBJ2-7	13	TRBV28	CASSLFNSYEQYF
TRBJ1-1	13	TRBV24-1	CATSGQGEAEAFF
TRBJ2-2	13	TRBV2	CASMARNTGELFF
TRBJ2-1	15	TRBV4-1	CASSQAPDSYNEQFF
TRBJ1-2	13	TRBV3-1/TRBV3-2	CASSQEGRRGYTF
TRBJ1-5	18	TRBV19	CASSIGFYGGDSNQPQHF
TRBJ1-2	12	TRBV7-8	CASSSLGSGYTF
TRBJ2-3	15	TRBV5-4	CAVGLAGVSTDTQYF
TRBJ2-1	15	TRBV27	CASSPIRGLYNEQFF
TRBJ1-4	15	TRBV2	CASSESRGWNEKLFF
TRBJ1-1	14	TRBV19	CASSLLGRSTEAFF
TRBJ1-6	17	TRBV5-1	CASRQSYRGSGNSPLHF
TRBJ1-1	13	TRBV30	CAWGISYGTEAFF
TRBJ1-3	13	TRBV7-6	CASSLEILDTIYF
TRBJ1-6	15	TRBV25-1	CASSEGWERHSPLHF
TRBJ2-5	14	TRBV27	CASSSRTTEETQYF
TRBJ1-5	12	TRBV28	CASSLGGQPQHF
TRBJ2-5	15	TRBV27	CASSLQGPTGETQYF
TRBJ2-7	14	TRBV5-6	CASSLTGFSYEQYF
TRBJ2-5	15	TRBV3-1/TRBV3-2	CASSTTQGIHETQYF
TRBJ1-1	14	TRBV19	CASSIVSGGTEAFF
TRBJ2-5	15	TRBV5-1	CASSHRPAPGETQYF
TRBJ2-1	15	TRBV7-9	CASSLLQGRSNEQFF
TRBJ1-1	12	TRBV10-1	CASSDGYTEAFF
TRBJ1-1	12	TRBV28	CALGQGLTEAFF